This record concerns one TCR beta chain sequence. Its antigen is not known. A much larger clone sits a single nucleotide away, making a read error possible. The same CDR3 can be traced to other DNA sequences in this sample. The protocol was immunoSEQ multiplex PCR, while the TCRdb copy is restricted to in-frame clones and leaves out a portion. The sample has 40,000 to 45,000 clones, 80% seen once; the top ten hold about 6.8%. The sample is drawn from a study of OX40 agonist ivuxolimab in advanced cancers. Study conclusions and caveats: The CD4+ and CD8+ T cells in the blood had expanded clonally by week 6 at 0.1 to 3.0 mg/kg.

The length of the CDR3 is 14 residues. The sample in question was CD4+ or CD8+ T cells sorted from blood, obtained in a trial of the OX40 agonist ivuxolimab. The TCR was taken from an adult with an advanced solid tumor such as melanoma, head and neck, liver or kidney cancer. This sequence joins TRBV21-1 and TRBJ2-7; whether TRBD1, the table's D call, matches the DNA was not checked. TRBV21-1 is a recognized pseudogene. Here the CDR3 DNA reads TGCGCCAGCAGCTTCTTGGGGGACACCTACGAGCAGTACTTC. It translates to CASSFLGDTYEQYF.